These 16 T cell receptor beta chains originate from one sample sequenced in a study of blood T cell repertoires in COVID-19. Method: immunoSEQ multiplex PCR; TCRdb's copy keeps in-frame clones and lacks some. The sample contains under 250,000 clones, about nine tenths of which appear only once. Source material: peripheral blood. The receptor source for this set is a man aged 45-65 years with COVID-19, enrolled during active disease.

The chain couples TRBV2 to TRBJ2-1; TRBD1 is a possible D gene (6 bases). CDR3 size: 13 residues. V was cut by 4 bases and J by 13 bases, with 17 bases left in between. The germline CDR1 and CDR2 sequences are SNHLY and FYNNEI. CDR3 in amino acids: CASSARVDSYQFF. In nucleotides, the CDR3 is TGTGCCAGCAGTGCCCGGGTGGACAGCTATCAGTTCTTC.

As for this clone: At one boundary the junction diverges from the germline segment, which might be a read error. V usage is TRBV19 and J usage is TRBJ1-2; the match to TRBD1 covers 7 bases. From germline, CDR1 is LNHDA and CDR2 SQIVND (reference sequence). There are 12 residues in the CDR3. CDR3 protein: CASSIAEGQALF. The CDR3 DNA follows: TGTGCCAGTAGTATAGCGGAAGGACAGGCCCTATTC.

This chain connects TRBV15 to TRBJ1-6; D gene unclear. V lost 0 bases and J 9 bases, leaving 6 bases between the germline ends. CDR3 length: 13 amino acids. Looked up from germline, CDR1 is LNHNV and CDR2 is YYDKDF (reference sequence). DNA of the CDR3: TGTGCCACCAGCAGAGATGTCGGTTCACCCCTCCACTTT. This encodes CATSRDVGSPLHF. The complete variable domain, with remaining parts taken from reference TRBV15 and TRBJ1-6, reads DAMVIQNPRYQVTQFGKPVTLSCSQTLNHNVMYWYQQKSSQAPKLLFHYYDKDFNNEADTPDNFQSRRPNTSFCFLDIRSPGLGDTAMYLCATSRDVGSPLHFGNGTRLTVT.

The V call is TRBV4-3, the J call TRBJ1-6; D is ambiguous. This CDR3 is built from 16 residues. The germline V and J ends were trimmed by 0 bases and 6 bases, with 12 bases remaining between them. CDR1 is LGHNA and CDR2 is YSLEER in the germline V gene. CDR3 DNA sequence: TGCGCCAGCAGCCAAGAAACTACCCTGGGTAATTCACCCCTCCACTTT. As protein: CASSQETTLGNSPLHF.

The gene calls are TRBV5-5 and TRBJ2-7, with TRBD2 identical over 9 bases. This CDR3 has 15 amino acids. V lost 0 bases to trimming and J lost 2 bases; unmatched junction nucleotides: 3. Germline V lookup: CDR1 SGHKS, CDR2 YYEKEE (reference sequence). The CDR3 sequence is CASSLDAGGAYEQYF. For the CDR3, the DNA is TGTGCCAGCAGCTTGGATGCGGGAGGGGCCTACGAGCAGTACTTC.

The chain uses TRBV5-1 and TRBJ2-5; 7 bases match TRBD2. This CDR3 has 13 amino acids. V shed 4 bases, J shed 3 bases, and the junction held 3 bases outside the gene matches. The germline CDR1 and CDR2 sequences are SGHRS and YFSETQ. Written as DNA, the CDR3 is TGCGCCAGCAGCGCAGGACTAGAAGAGACCCAGTACTTC. Translation: CASSAGLEETQYF.

In its sample, this clone was seen once. The chain carries TRBV5-5 and TRBJ1-1, with TRBD1 as a possible D gene (5 bases). In germline, CDR1 is SGHKS, CDR2 YYEKEE (reference sequence). V lost 1 base, J lost 2 bases, and 12 bases lay in between. CDR3 size: 15 residues. Here the CDR3 DNA reads TGTGCCAGCAGCTTGTTCAGGGTTCCCAACACTGAAGCTTTCTTT. It yields the protein CASSLFRVPNTEAFF.

This clone was recorded once. The V call is TRBV5-1, the J call TRBJ1-1; D is perhaps TRBD1 (6 bases). V dropped 4 bases and J dropped 1 base, with 23 bases sitting between them. CDR3 length: 18 amino acids. The V gene's germline CDR1 is SGHRS and CDR2 YFSETQ. Written as DNA, the CDR3 is TGCGCCAGCAGCGTGGGAACCAGGGGCCGACCCTCGAACACTGAAGCTTTCTTT. Residues: CASSVGTRGRPSNTEAFF.

The chain couples TRBV6-2 or TRBV6-3 to TRBJ1-5; D may be TRBD1 (6 bases). V shed 6 bases and J shed 0 bases, with 12 bases lying between them. The CDR3 is 15 residues long. CDR1 is MNHEY and CDR2 is SVGEGT in the germline V gene. The CDR3 bases are TGTGCCAGCAGCCGAGACAGGCCTAGCAATCAGCCCCAGCATTTT. It codes for CASSRDRPSNQPQHF.

V gene TRBV5-1 combines with J gene TRBJ2-7, with D unclear. Germline assignment: CDR1 SGHRS and CDR2 YFSETQ. CDR3 length: 14 amino acids. V lost 2 bases, J lost 6 bases, and 15 bases lay in between. For the CDR3, the DNA is TGCGCCAGCAGCTTAGGATCGAGTACAGTCGAGCAGTACTTC. This encodes CASSLGSSTVEQYF.

The V gene is TRBV4-3, the J gene TRBJ2-7; 13 nucleotides line up with TRBD2. There are 15 residues in the CDR3. V trimming: 1 base; J trimming: 3 bases; junction bases outside the gene matches: 0. Germline lookup yields CDR1 LGHNA and CDR2 YSLEER. CDR3 sequence (DNA): TGCGCCAGCAGCCAAGGACTAGCGGGGGGCTACGAGCAGTACTTC. As protein: CASSQGLAGGYEQYF.

CDR3 loop: CASSPDRGFWGYTF. The CDR3, as DNA: TGTGCCAGCAGCCCCGACAGGGGCTTTTGGGGCTACACCTTC. The V call is TRBV5-4, the J call TRBJ1-2; 8 nucleotides line up with TRBD1. Germline loops: CDR1 SGHNT, CDR2 YYREEE (reference sequence). V shed 4 bases and J 8 bases; nucleotides not matched to a gene: 10. This CDR3 comprises 14 residues.

The chain has TRBV29-1 and TRBJ1-2; D gene ambiguous. The length of the CDR3 is 12 residues. Trimming shortened V by 3 bases and J by 4 bases, and 9 bases separated the two germline ends. The germline V gene encodes CDR1 SQVTM and CDR2 ANQGSEA. CDR3 amino acids: CSVDPGFYGYTF. The CDR3 region has the DNA TGCAGCGTTGATCCGGGGTTCTATGGCTACACCTTC.

A note on this clone: This CDR3 is also generated by other DNA sequences in the sample. The chain links TRBV11-2 to TRBJ2-2, with D hard to call. V was clipped by 5 bases and J by 0 bases, with 10 bases between them. Germline values: CDR1 SGHAT, CDR2 FQNNGV. The CDR3 totals 15 residues. CDR3 region: CASSPRGANTGELFF. The CDR3 coding sequence is TGTGCCAGCAGCCCCCGCGGCGCGAACACCGGGGAGCTGTTTTTT.

The chain has TRBV5-4 and TRBJ2-7, with 7 nucleotides matching TRBD2. The CDR3 covers 15 residues. Germline V gives CDR1 SGHNT, CDR2 YYREEE (reference sequence). V lost 4 bases, J lost 4 bases, and 11 bases stayed unmatched. In DNA, the CDR3 is TGTGCCAGCAGCCCGGCCGGGCGGGAGCTTTACGAGCAGTACTTC. It translates to CASSPAGRELYEQYF.

V gene TRBV2 combines with J gene TRBJ2-2; 7 nucleotides line up with TRBD2. V trimming: 3 bases; J trimming: 4 bases; junction bases outside the gene matches: 8. Germline values: CDR1 SNHLY, CDR2 FYNNEI. The CDR3 has 16 amino acids. The CDR3: CASSDLVGGVTGELFF. CDR3 DNA: TGTGCCAGCAGTGACTTGGTGGGAGGGGTCACCGGGGAGCTGTTTTTT. The full variable domain, with the rest looked up from reference TRBV2 and TRBJ2-2, is EPEVTQTPSHQVTQMGQEVILRCVPISNHLYFYWYRQILGQKVEFLVSFYNNEISEKSEIFDDQFSVERPDGSNFTLKIRSTKLEDSAMYFCASSDLVGGVTGELFFGEGSRLTVL.